The rows below give T cell receptor beta chains drawn from one sample of a study of TIL therapy for anti-PD-1-resistant metastatic lung cancer. This table comes from immunoSEQ multiplex PCR, and its TCRdb copy is limited to in-frame clones, with some not included. The sample records about 100,000 clones, 65% being singletons. The material was tumor tissue, obtained at baseline. The receptors derive from a person between 25 and 79 years old with non-small cell lung cancer. The CDR3 runs from the conserved cysteine through the conserved F or W. A D gene is named only where the DNA matches it firmly. Not every row has a clone size; where given, it reads once, few, many or a size class.

j_gene: TRBJ1-1; v_gene: TRBV28; abundance: once; d_gene: .; CDR3nt: TGTGCCAGCAGTGCAGGACAGATAAACACTGAAGCTTTCTTT; CDR3aa: CASSAGQINTEAFF
j_gene: TRBJ2-3; v_gene: TRBV9; abundance: .; d_gene: .; CDR3nt: TGTGCCAGCAGCCCACCGGCTGTGGCGGACTTCACAGATACGCAGTATTTT; CDR3aa: CASSPPAVADFTDTQYF
j_gene: TRBJ2-5; v_gene: TRBV5-1; abundance: .; d_gene: TRBD2; CDR3nt: TGCGCCAGCAGATCGACTAGCGGCACCATACAAGAGACCCAGTACTTC; CDR3aa: CASRSTSGTIQETQYF
j_gene: TRBJ2-2; v_gene: TRBV5-1; abundance: .; d_gene: .; CDR3nt: TGCGCCAGCAGGAAGGATACTACCGGGGAGCTGTTTTTT; CDR3aa: CASRKDTTGELFF
j_gene: TRBJ1-2; v_gene: TRBV12-3/TRBV12-4; abundance: .; d_gene: .; CDR3nt: TGTGCCACCTCTAACTATGGCTACACCTTC; CDR3aa: CATSNYGYTF
j_gene: TRBJ1-1; v_gene: TRBV28; abundance: .; d_gene: .; CDR3nt: TGTGCCATCTACACCGACAGCCTGAACACTGAAGCTTTCTTT; CDR3aa: CAIYTDSLNTEAFF
j_gene: TRBJ2-3; v_gene: TRBV5-6; abundance: .; d_gene: TRBD1; CDR3nt: TGTGCCAGCAGCTTGTTCGGGACAGGGGGCCCAGATACGCAGTATTTT; CDR3aa: CASSLFGTGGPDTQYF
j_gene: TRBJ1-6; v_gene: TRBV7-2; abundance: few; d_gene: TRBD1; CDR3nt: TGTGCCAGCAGCCCCCGGACAGGGAATTCACCCCTCCACTTT; CDR3aa: CASSPRTGNSPLHF
j_gene: TRBJ1-1; v_gene: TRBV18; abundance: .; d_gene: TRBD1; CDR3nt: TGTGCCAGCTCACAGGGGACAGGGGGTTACACTGAAGCTTTCTTT; CDR3aa: CASSQGTGGYTEAFF
j_gene: TRBJ2-1; v_gene: TRBV6-4; abundance: few; d_gene: .; CDR3nt: TGTGCCAGCAGTGCACAGGGTACAGCCTACAATGAGCAGTTCTTC; CDR3aa: CASSAQGTAYNEQFF
j_gene: TRBJ2-7; v_gene: TRBV10-3; abundance: .; d_gene: TRBD1; CDR3nt: TGTGCCTCCTCAGGGGGCGGAACTTACGAGCAGTACTTC; CDR3aa: CASSGGGTYEQYF
j_gene: TRBJ1-4; v_gene: TRBV30; abundance: .; d_gene: .; CDR3nt: TGTGCCTGGAGGCGGGCAACTAATGAAAAACTGTTTTTT; CDR3aa: CAWRRATNEKLFF
j_gene: TRBJ1-4; v_gene: TRBV6-5; abundance: .; d_gene: .; CDR3nt: TGTGCCAGCAGACCAGACAGGAGGGTGGGTGAAAAACTGTTTTTT; CDR3aa: CASRPDRRVGEKLFF
j_gene: TRBJ1-5; v_gene: TRBV4-1; abundance: .; d_gene: .; CDR3nt: TGCGCCAGCAGCCAAGAAGACGGGGGCGTCAATCAGCCCCAGCATTTT; CDR3aa: CASSQEDGGVNQPQHF
j_gene: TRBJ2-1; v_gene: TRBV9; abundance: .; d_gene: .; CDR3nt: TGTGCCAGCAGCGTAGCAGGTTACAATGAGCAGTTCTTC; CDR3aa: CASSVAGYNEQFF
j_gene: TRBJ2-2; v_gene: TRBV4-1; abundance: many; d_gene: TRBD1; CDR3nt: TGCGCCAGCAGCCAGATGCAGGGGGCCGGCGGGGAGCTGTTTTTT; CDR3aa: CASSQMQGAGGELFF
j_gene: TRBJ1-5; v_gene: TRBV28; abundance: .; d_gene: .; CDR3nt: TGTGCCAGCAGTTTGGGGGGAACCGGCAATCAGCCCCAGCATTTT; CDR3aa: CASSLGGTGNQPQHF
j_gene: TRBJ1-1; v_gene: TRBV27; abundance: .; d_gene: .; CDR3nt: TGTGCCAGCAGTTTCGTTCGGGATACTGAAGCTTTCTTT; CDR3aa: CASSFVRDTEAFF
j_gene: TRBJ1-1; v_gene: TRBV5-1; abundance: .; d_gene: .; CDR3nt: TGCGCCAGCAGCCTTATTAACACTGAAGCTTTCTTT; CDR3aa: CASSLINTEAFF
j_gene: TRBJ2-5; v_gene: TRBV3-1/TRBV3-2; abundance: few; d_gene: .; CDR3nt: TGTGCCAGCAGACTGGCACGGGGTAGGGCCCAGTACTTC; CDR3aa: CASRLARGRAQYF
j_gene: TRBJ2-1; v_gene: TRBV7-8; abundance: .; d_gene: TRBD2; CDR3nt: TGTGCCAGCAGCGCCGAGCGGGGGAGGGGTTACAATGAGCAGTTCTTC; CDR3aa: CASSAERGRGYNEQFF
j_gene: TRBJ2-7; v_gene: TRBV10-2; abundance: .; d_gene: .; CDR3nt: TGCGCCAGCATGGGTGCCTCTACATTGGAGCAGTACTTC; CDR3aa: CASMGASTLEQYF
j_gene: TRBJ2-3; v_gene: TRBV11-3; abundance: .; d_gene: TRBD2; CDR3nt: TGTGCCAGCAGCTTCGGCGGGAGAAGAGATACGCAGTATTTT; CDR3aa: CASSFGGRRDTQYF
j_gene: TRBJ2-5; v_gene: TRBV3-1/TRBV3-2; abundance: .; d_gene: .; CDR3nt: TGTGCCAGCAGCCAAGAGTCTAGGAGGGAGACCCAGTACTTC; CDR3aa: CASSQESRRETQYF
j_gene: TRBJ1-2; v_gene: TRBV7-9; abundance: .; d_gene: .; CDR3nt: TGTGCCAGCAGCCCCGGCCGAATTCTGGGTCTAGGGTATGGCTACACCTTC; CDR3aa: CASSPGRILGLGYGYTF
j_gene: TRBJ1-4; v_gene: TRBV10-3; abundance: .; d_gene: TRBD1; CDR3nt: TGTGCCATCAGTGAGTCGATGGCAGGGGGCCGGACTAATGAAAAACTGTTTTTT; CDR3aa: CAISESMAGGRTNEKLFF
j_gene: TRBJ1-1; v_gene: TRBV6-6; abundance: .; d_gene: .; CDR3nt: TGTGCCAGCACTTACCTAGGGGCGCCGGGCACTGAAGCTTTCTTT; CDR3aa: CASTYLGAPGTEAFF
j_gene: TRBJ1-5; v_gene: TRBV5-1; abundance: .; d_gene: .; CDR3nt: TGCGCCAGCAGCTTGGCGTTAGGGGAGCCCCAGCATTTT; CDR3aa: CASSLALGEPQHF
j_gene: TRBJ2-1; v_gene: TRBV5-1; abundance: once; d_gene: .; CDR3nt: TGCGCCAGCAGCAAGACAACGGAGGGCAATGAGCAGTTCTTC; CDR3aa: CASSKTTEGNEQFF
j_gene: TRBJ1-6; v_gene: TRBV6-2/TRBV6-3; abundance: many; d_gene: TRBD1; CDR3nt: TGTGCCAGCAGTTCCCGGACAGGGCGAGCATCACCCCTCCACTTT; CDR3aa: CASSSRTGRASPLHF
j_gene: TRBJ2-5; v_gene: TRBV6-2/TRBV6-3; abundance: .; d_gene: TRBD2; CDR3nt: TGTGCCAGCAGTTACGGGGGGGCTAGCGGGAGTTTTAAAGAGACCCAGTACTTC; CDR3aa: CASSYGGASGSFKETQYF
j_gene: TRBJ1-1; v_gene: TRBV7-9; abundance: .; d_gene: .; CDR3nt: TGTGCCAGCAGCTTAGAATCCCTAACTGAAGCTTTCTTT; CDR3aa: CASSLESLTEAFF
j_gene: TRBJ2-7; v_gene: TRBV7-2; abundance: few; d_gene: .; CDR3nt: TGTGCCAGCAGCTTAGTTAGCGGACACTACGAGCAGTACTTC; CDR3aa: CASSLVSGHYEQYF
j_gene: TRBJ2-5; v_gene: TRBV19; abundance: .; d_gene: .; CDR3nt: TGTGCCAGTAGTATAGGGGTCGCCTCGAGGGGGGAGACCCAGTACTTC; CDR3aa: CASSIGVASRGETQYF
j_gene: TRBJ2-3; v_gene: TRBV9; abundance: few; d_gene: .; CDR3nt: TGTGCCAGCAGCCCCATAGGGGGGACGCAGTATTTT; CDR3aa: CASSPIGGTQYF
j_gene: TRBJ1-1; v_gene: TRBV7-2; abundance: .; d_gene: .; CDR3nt: TGTGCCAGCAGCTTAGCTCGGACACAGAACACTGAAGCTTTCTTT; CDR3aa: CASSLARTQNTEAFF